This T cell receptor beta chain came from a study of T cell responses to AZD1222 COVID-19 vaccine. Measured with immunoSEQ multiplex PCR; TCRdb has only the in-frame clones, and not every one. Here the sample spans approximately 120,000 clones, around 90% being singletons. There are 17 residues in the CDR3. Germline CDR1 KGHSH, CDR2 LQKENI. With V trimmed by 6 bases and J by 0 bases, 13 bases remained unmatched. This chain links TRBV18 with TRBJ1-2, with TRBD1 matching 7 bases. The receptor was derived from an adult in good health. The sequencing here drew on peripheral blood, taken on day 0 of AZD1222 vaccination. The CDR3 here is CASSQYRDSETNYGYTF. In DNA form, the CDR3 reads TGTGCCAGCTCGCAATACCGGGACAGCGAGACTAACTATGGCTACACCTTC.